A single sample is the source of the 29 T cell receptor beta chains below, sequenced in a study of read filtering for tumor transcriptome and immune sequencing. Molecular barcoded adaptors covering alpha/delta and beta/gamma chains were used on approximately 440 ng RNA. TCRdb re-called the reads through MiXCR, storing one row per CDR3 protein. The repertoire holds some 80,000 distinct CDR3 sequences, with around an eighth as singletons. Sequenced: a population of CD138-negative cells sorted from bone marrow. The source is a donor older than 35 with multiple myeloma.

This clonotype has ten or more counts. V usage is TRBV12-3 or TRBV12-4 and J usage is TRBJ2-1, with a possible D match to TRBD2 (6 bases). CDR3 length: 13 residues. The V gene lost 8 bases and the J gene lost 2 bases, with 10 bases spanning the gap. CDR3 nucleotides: TGTGCCAGCCGGAGGGAGGCCTACAATGAGCAGTTCTTC. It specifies CASRREAYNEQFF.

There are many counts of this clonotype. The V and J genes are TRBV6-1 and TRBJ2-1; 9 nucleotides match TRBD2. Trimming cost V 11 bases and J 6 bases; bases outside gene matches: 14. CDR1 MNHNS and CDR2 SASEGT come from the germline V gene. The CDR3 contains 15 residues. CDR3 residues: CASRTAGGPINEQFF. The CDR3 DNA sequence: TGTGCCTCCCGCACGGCGGGAGGGCCGATCAATGAGCAGTTCTTC.

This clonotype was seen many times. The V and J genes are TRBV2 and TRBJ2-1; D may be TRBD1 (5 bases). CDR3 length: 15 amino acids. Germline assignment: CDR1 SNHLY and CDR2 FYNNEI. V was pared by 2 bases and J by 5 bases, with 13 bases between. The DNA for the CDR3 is TGTGCCAGCAGTGAAAGGTCCGCAGGGCACAATGAGCAGTTCTTC. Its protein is CASSERSAGHNEQFF.

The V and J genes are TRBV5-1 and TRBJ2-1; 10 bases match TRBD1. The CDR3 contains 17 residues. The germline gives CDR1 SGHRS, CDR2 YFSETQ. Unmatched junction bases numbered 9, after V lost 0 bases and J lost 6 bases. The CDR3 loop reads CASSLAVTGGLGNEQFF. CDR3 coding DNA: TGCGCCAGCAGCTTGGCCGTGACAGGGGGCTTGGGCAATGAGCAGTTCTTC. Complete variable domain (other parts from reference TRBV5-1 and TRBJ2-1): KAGVTQTPRYLIKTRGQQVTLSCSPISGHRSVSWYQQTPGQGLQFLFEYFSETQRNKGNFPGRFSGRQFSNSRSEMNVSTLELGDSALYLCASSLAVTGGLGNEQFFGPGTRLTVL.

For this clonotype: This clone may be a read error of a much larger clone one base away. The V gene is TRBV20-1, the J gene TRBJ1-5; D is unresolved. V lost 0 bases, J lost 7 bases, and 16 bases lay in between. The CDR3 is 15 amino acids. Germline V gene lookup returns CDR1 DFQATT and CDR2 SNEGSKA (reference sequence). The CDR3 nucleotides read TGCAGTGCTAGAGACCCCGACGCTTCCAGGCAGCCCCAGCATTTT. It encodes CSARDPDASRQPQHF.

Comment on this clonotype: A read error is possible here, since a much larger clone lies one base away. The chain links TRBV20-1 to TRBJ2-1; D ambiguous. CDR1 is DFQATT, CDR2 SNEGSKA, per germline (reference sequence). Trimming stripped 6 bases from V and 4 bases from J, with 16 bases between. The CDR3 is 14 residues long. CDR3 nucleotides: TGCAGTGCCCCCCACCATCGCCGGTACAATGAGCAGTTCTTC. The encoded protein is CSAPHHRRYNEQFF.

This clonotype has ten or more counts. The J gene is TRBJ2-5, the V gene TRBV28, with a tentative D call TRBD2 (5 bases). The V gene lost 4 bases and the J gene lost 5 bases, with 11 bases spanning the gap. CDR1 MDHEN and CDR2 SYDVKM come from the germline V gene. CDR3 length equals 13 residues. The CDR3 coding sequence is TGTGCCAGCAGTTCGGGGTCCAGGGAGACCCAGTACTTC. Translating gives CASSSGSRETQYF.

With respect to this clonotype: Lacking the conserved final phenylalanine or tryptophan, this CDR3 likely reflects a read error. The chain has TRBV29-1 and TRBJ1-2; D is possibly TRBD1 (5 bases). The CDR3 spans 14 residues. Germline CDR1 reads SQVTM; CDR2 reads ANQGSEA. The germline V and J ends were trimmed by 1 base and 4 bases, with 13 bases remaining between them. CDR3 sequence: CSVEGVARGYGYTL. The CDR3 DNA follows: TGCAGCGTTGAAGGGGTCGCTAGGGGCTATGGCTACACCTTG.

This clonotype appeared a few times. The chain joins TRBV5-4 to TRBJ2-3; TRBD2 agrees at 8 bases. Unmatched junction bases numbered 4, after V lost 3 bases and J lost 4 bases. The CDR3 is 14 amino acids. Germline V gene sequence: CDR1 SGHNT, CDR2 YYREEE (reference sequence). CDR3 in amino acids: CASSSREGADTQYF. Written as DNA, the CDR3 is TGTGCCAGCAGCTCACGGGAGGGAGCAGATACGCAGTATTTT.

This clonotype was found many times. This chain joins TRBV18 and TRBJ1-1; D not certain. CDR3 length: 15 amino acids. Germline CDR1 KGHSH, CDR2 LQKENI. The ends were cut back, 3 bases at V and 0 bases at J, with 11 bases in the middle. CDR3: CASSPLAGVNTEAFF. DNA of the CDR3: TGTGCCAGCTCACCGCTTGCAGGAGTGAACACTGAAGCTTTCTTT.

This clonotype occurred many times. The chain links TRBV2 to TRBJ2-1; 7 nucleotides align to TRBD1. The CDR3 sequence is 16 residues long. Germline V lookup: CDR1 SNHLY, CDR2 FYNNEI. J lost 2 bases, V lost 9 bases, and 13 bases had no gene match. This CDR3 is CASYRPGQRTYNEQFF. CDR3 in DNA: TGTGCCAGTTATCGGCCGGGACAGCGTACCTACAATGAGCAGTTCTTC.

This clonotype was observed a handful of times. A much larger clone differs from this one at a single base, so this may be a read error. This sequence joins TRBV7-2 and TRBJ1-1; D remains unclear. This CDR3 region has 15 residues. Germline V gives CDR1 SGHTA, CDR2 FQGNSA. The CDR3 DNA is TGTGCCAGCTGCTTAGTGAAGGAGCCCAACACTGAAGCTTTCTTT. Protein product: CASCLVKEPNTEAFF.

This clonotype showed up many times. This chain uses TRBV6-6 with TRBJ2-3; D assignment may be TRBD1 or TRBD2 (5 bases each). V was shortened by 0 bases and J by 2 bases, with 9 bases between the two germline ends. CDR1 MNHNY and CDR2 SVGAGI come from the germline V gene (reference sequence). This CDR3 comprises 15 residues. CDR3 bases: TGTGCCAGCAGTTACTCGGGGCTAGCCACAGATACGCAGTATTTT. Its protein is CASSYSGLATDTQYF.

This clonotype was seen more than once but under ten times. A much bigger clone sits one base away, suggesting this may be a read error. CDR3 bases: TGCAGCGTTGAACGGGCGGGAGGCAATGGGCAGTTCTTC. This translates into CSVERAGGNGQFF. The V call is TRBV29-1, the J call TRBJ2-1, with 8 bases fitting TRBD2. The germline CDR1 and CDR2 sequences are SQVTM and ANQGSEA. The CDR3 contains 13 residues.

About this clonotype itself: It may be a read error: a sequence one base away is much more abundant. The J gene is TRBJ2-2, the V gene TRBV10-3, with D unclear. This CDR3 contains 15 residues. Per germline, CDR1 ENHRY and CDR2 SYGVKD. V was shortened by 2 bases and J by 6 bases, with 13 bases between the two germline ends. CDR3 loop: CAISEIQSVAGELFF. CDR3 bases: TGTGCCATCAGTGAGATCCAGTCCGTAGCCGGGGAGCTGTTTTTT.

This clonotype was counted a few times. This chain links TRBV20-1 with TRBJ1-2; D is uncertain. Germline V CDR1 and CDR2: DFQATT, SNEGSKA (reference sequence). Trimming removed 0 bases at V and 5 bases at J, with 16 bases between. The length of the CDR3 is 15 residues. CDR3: CSARDPWAGEYGYTF. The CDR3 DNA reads TGCAGTGCTAGAGATCCATGGGCAGGCGAATATGGCTACACCTTC.

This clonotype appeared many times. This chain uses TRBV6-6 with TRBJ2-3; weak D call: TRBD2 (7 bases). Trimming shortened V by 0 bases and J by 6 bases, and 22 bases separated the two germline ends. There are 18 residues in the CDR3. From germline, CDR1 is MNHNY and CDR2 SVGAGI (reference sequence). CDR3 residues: CASSYSKDGGAPRDTQYF. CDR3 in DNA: TGTGCCAGCAGTTACTCGAAGGATGGGGGGGCGCCCCGGGATACGCAGTATTTT.

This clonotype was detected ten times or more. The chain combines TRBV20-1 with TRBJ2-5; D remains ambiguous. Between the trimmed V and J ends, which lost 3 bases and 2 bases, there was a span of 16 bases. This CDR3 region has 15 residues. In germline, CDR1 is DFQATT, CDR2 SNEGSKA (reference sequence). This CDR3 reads CSASDALRQQETQYF. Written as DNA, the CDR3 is TGCAGTGCTAGCGACGCGCTCCGACAACAAGAGACCCAGTACTTC.

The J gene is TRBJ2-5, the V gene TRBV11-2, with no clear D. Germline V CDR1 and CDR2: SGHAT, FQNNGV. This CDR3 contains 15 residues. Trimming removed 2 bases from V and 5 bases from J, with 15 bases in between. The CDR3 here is CASSLFSGDGETQYF. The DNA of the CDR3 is TGTGCCAGCAGCTTATTTTCTGGGGATGGGGAGACCCAGTACTTC.

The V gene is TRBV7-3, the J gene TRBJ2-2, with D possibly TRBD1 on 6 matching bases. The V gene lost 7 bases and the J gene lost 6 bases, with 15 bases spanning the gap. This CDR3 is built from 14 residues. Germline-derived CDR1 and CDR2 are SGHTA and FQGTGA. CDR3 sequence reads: CASKLSTGPGELFF. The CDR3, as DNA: TGTGCCAGCAAACTTAGTACAGGGCCCGGGGAGCTGTTTTTT.

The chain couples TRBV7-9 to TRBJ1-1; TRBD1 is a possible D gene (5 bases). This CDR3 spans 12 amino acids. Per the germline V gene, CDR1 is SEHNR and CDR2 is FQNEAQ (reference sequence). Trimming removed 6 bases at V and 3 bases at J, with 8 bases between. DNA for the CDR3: TGTGCCAGCAGTCGAGGGGACACTGAAGCTTTCTTT. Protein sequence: CASSRGDTEAFF.

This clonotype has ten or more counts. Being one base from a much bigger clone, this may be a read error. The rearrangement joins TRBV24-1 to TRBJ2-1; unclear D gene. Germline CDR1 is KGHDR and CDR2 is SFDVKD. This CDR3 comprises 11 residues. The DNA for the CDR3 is TGTGCCACCAGTCAAAACAATGGGCAGTTCTTC. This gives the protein CATSQNNGQFF.

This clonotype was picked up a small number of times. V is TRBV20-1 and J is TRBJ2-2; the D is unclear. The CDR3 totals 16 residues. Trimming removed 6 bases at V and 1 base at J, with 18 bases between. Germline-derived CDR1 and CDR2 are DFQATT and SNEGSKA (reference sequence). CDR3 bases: TGCAGTGCGCCGGAAGCGTCGGGTTTGAACACCGGGGAGCTGTTTTTT. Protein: CSAPEASGLNTGELFF.

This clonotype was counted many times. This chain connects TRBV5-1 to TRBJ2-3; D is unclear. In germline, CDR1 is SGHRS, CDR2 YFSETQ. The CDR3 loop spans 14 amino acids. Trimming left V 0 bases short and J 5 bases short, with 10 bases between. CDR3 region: CASSLGGPGDTQYF. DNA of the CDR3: TGCGCCAGCAGCTTGGGTGGACCCGGAGATACGCAGTATTTT.

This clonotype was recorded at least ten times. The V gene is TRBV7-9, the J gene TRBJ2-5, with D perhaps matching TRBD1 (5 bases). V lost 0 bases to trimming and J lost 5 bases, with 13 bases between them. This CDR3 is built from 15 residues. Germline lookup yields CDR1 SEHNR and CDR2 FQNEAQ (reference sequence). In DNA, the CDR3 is TGTGCCAGCAGCTTAGCCGGACACCTTGGTGAGACCCAGTACTTC. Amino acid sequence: CASSLAGHLGETQYF. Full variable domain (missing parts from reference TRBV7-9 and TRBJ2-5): DTGVSQNPRHKITKRGQNVTFRCDPISEHNRLYWYRQTLGQGPEFLTYFQNEAQLEKSRLLSDRFSAERPKGSFSTLEIQRTEQGDSAMYLCASSLAGHLGETQYFGPGTRLLVL.

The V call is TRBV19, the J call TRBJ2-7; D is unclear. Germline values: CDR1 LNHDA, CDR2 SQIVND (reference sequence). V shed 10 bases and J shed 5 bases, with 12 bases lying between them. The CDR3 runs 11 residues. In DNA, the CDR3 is TGTGCCACCTCACTTGGGGACGAGCAGTACTTC. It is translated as CATSLGDEQYF.

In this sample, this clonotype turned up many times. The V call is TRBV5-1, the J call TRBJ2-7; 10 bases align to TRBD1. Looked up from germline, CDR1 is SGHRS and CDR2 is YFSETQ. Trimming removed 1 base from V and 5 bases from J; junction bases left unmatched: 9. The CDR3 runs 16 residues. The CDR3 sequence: CASSLNPGTGENEQYF. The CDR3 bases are TGCGCCAGCAGCTTGAACCCCGGGACAGGGGAGAACGAGCAGTACTTC.

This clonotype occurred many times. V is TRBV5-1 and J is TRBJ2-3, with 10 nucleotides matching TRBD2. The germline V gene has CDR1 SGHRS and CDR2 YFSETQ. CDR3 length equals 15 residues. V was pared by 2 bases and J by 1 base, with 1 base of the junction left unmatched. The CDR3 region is CASSLTSGGTDTQYF. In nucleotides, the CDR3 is TGCGCCAGCAGCTTAACTAGCGGGGGCACAGATACGCAGTATTTT.

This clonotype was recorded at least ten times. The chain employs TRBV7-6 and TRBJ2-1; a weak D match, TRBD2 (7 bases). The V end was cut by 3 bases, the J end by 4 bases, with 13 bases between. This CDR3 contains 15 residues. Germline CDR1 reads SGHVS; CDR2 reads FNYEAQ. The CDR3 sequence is CASSLGGGLYNEQFF. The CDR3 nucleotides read TGTGCCAGCAGCTTGGGGGGGGGGCTTTACAATGAGCAGTTCTTC.